This T cell receptor beta chain was found in a study of shared clonotypes between healthy human individuals (dated by TCRdb to 2018 to 2021). A note on the overall study: Three men and two women, aged 18 to 49 years, made up the cohort. Between about 0.8 and 9 billion PBMCs per donor were obtained by leukapheresis. To increase sequencing depth and limit assay-specific biases, TCR repertoire library preparation and sequencing were carried out by different laboratories using diverse techniques. Per donor, three plates each were used for CD4 naive and CD4 memory, two for CD8 naive, and one for CD8 memory. To estimate repertoire size and how much clonotype sharing occurs between individuals, the study deeply sequenced the blood TCR repertoires of 5 or 6 healthy adults. Results and caveats for the whole study, not just this receptor: Sampling was limited to blood, and TCR repertoires in tissue likely differ from TCR repertoires in blood. Across a few donors, around 5% of naive CD4, approximately 3.5% of naive CD8, roughly 2.2% of memory CD4, and approximately 0.4% of memory CD8 clonotypes were shared. Even with the large sequencing depth, rarefaction of the sorted-subset datasets indicated that sequencing was incomplete. Because the study included only a small number of donors, the genetic and exposure-history diversity represented was limited. Larger estimated clonotype richness was generally found for naive subsets than for memory subsets. Pairwise subsampling indicated that sequencing depth was expected to affect the degree of clonotype sharing among donors. Compared with non-shared clonotypes, clonotypes shared by all four sorted-subset donors had higher generation probabilities.

Using the deep immunoSEQ assay, TCR CDR3 regions were amplified from genomic DNA by multiplex PCR. For each cell subset, the extracted genomic DNA was distributed evenly across all wells of several immunoSEQ 96-well plates, and each plate served as one replicate. For sorted subsets, approximately 0.2 ug of genomic DNA, equivalent to 30,000 or so T cell genomes, went into each replicate PCR. The purified libraries were quantified using a Qubit 3.0 fluorometer, sized with a Bioanalyzer 2100, and then quantified again using the KAPA Library Quantification kit. Every immunoSEQ 96-well plate was sequenced on a separate single-read 150-cycle Illumina NextSeq 550 flow cell. Under the source paper's analysis protocol: Because the immunoSEQ output held only junctional sequences and lacked quality scores, the filtering could not match the filtering applied to full-length reads. To assign V/J genes and CDR3, sequences were annotated using PyIR, a Python wrapper for IgBLAST v1.9, with IMGT germline references. Reads were removed for weak V/J assignments (E-value above 1e-6), missing CDR3, stop codons, out-of-frame junctions, or ambiguous translated residues. V3J clonotypes were defined by identical inferred V gene, J gene, and CDR3 amino acid sequence. Percentage overlap between repertoires was calculated by dividing the number of shared unique clonotypes by the size of the smaller repertoire. RTK rarefaction, the Chao1 estimator, and Recon v2.1 estimates of unobserved clonotypes were used to assess repertoire richness. Generation probabilities for all TCRbeta clonotypes obtained by the gDNA method from several donors were computed using OLGA. Imported from immuneACCESS, the table was reduced by TCRdb to in-frame sequences with V and J called. These copies leave out some clones; in studies compared against another copy, an unresolved V gene accounts for under half, and the cause of the remainder is not known. V and J calls and clone size are those listed in that table; D and trimming were worked out from the DNA. This sample comprises 2,500,000 or so clones, approximately 92% of them detected only once. The ten largest clones represent more than 0.12% of the sample.

In regard to this clone: Which antigen it targets is not known. Base-call qualities are not available, and no considerably larger clone is one nucleotide away.

The CDR3 covers 15 residues, taking in both the cysteine and the phenylalanine. The only DNA kept is the CDR3, 45 bases in frame from the first base. V ends up 11 bases short and J 2 bases short, with an unmatched junction base count of 12. Based on the germline V gene, the CDR1 and CDR2 sequences are MDHEN and SYDVKM. Donors were healthy HIV-negative adults with no recently reported acute infections or vaccinations. Only Caucasian adults living in Nashville, Tennessee, USA were represented among the donors. Magnetic negative selection was used to enrich CD4+ T cells, after which naive cells were positively selected on CD45RA and the negative fraction became the memory subset. Blood was obtained by leukapheresis, after which PBMCs were separated by Ficoll-Histopaque density gradient centrifugation and cryopreserved in liquid nitrogen vapor phase. Purity and quantity of every magnetically sorted T cell population were checked by analytical flow cytometry. Genomic DNA was isolated from every sorted fraction and measured by UV absorbance on a Nanodrop 2000c.

The sequence derives from a man aged 18 to 35 in good health. The chain couples TRBV28 to TRBJ1-2, and 9 junction bases match TRBD1. The sequencing input was naive CD4+ T cells sorted from blood. The sample's cell subset or site label is to be understood as: CD45RA+ positively selected. At the DNA level, the sequence is TGTGCCTGTAGACCCTCGGGACAGGGAAACTATGGCTACACCTTC. Its translation reads: CACRPSGQGNYGYTF.